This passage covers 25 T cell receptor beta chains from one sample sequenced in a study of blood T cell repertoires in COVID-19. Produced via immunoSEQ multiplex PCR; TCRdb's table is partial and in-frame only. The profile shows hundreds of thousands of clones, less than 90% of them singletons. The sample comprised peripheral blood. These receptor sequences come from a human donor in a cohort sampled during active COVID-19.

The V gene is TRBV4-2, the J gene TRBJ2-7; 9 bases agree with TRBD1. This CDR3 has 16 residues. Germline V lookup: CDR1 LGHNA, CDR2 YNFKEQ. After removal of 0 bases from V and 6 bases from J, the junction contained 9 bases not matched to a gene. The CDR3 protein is CASSQEGTGGAGEQYF. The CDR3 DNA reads TGTGCCAGCAGCCAAGAAGGAACAGGGGGCGCGGGCGAGCAGTACTTC.

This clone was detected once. CDR3 region: CASSLGQSNQPQHF. The CDR3 DNA sequence: TGTGCCAGCAGTCTAGGACAGAGCAATCAGCCCCAGCATTTT. This sequence joins TRBV28 and TRBJ1-5; D perhaps matches TRBD1 (6 bases). The germline V gene encodes CDR1 MDHEN and CDR2 SYDVKM. Trimming left V 5 bases short and J 1 base short, with 9 bases between. The CDR3 runs to 14 residues.

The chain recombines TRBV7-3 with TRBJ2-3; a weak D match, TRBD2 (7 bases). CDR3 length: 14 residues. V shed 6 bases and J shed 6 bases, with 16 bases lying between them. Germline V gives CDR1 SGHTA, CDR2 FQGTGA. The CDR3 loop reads CASSSGAGVDTQYF. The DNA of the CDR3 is TGTGCCAGCAGTTCAGGGGCGGGGGTTGATACGCAGTATTTT.

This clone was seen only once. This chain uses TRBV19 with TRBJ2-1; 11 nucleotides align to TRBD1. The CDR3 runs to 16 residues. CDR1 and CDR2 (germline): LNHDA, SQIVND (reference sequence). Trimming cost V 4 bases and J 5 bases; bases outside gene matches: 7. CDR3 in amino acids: CASSNIPGQGDNEQFF. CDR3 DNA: TGTGCCAGTAGTAATATCCCGGGACAGGGGGACAATGAGCAGTTCTTC.

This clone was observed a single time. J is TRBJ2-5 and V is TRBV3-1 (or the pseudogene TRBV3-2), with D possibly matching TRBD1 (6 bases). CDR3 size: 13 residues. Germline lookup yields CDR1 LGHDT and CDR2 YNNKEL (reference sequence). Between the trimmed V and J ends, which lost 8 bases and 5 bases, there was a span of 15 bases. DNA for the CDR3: TGTGCCAGCTTGGACAGCGAGGCGGAGACCCAGTACTTC. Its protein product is CASLDSEAETQYF.

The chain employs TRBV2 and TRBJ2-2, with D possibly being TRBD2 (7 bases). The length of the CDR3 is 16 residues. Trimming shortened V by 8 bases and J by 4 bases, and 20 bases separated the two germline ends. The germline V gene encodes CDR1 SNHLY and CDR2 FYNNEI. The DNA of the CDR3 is TGTGCCAGCTCCTTCCGGACGGGGGGCAGCACCGGGGAGCTGTTTTTT. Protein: CASSFRTGGSTGELFF.

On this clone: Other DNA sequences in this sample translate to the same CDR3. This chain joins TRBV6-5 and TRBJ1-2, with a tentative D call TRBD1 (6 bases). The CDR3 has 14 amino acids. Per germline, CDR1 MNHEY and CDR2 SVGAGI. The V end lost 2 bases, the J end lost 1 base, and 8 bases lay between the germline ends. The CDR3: CASSYIRGNYGYTF. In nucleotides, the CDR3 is TGTGCCAGCAGTTACATCAGGGGTAACTATGGCTACACCTTC.

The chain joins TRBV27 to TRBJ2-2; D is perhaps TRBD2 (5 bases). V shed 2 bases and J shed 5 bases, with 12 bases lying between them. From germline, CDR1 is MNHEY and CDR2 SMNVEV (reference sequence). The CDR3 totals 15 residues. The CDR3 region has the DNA TGTGCCAGCAGTTTAGGTAGCGTTTCGACCGGGGAGCTGTTTTTT. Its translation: CASSLGSVSTGELFF.

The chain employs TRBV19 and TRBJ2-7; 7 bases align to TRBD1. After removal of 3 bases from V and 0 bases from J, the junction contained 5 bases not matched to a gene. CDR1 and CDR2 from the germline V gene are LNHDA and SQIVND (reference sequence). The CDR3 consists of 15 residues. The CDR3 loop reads CASSMIRDSSYEQYF. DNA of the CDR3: TGTGCCAGTAGTATGATCCGGGACAGCTCCTACGAGCAGTACTTC.

The DNA of the CDR3 is TGTGCCAGCAGCCAAACAGGGGCCTATGGCTACACCTTC. Protein: CASSQTGAYGYTF. The genes are TRBV12-3 or TRBV12-4 and TRBJ1-2; 7 bases agree with TRBD1. After removal of 6 bases from V and 4 bases from J, the junction contained 5 bases not matched to a gene. CDR3 length: 13 amino acids.

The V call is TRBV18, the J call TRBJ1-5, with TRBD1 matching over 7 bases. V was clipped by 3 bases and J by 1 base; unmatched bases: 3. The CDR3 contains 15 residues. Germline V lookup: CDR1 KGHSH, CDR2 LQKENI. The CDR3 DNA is TGTGCCAGCTCACCGACGGGACAGAGCAATCAGCCCCAGCATTTT. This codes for CASSPTGQSNQPQHF.

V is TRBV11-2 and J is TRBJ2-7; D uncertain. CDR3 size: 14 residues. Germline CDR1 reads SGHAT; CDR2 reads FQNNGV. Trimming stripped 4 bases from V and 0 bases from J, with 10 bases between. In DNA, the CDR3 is TGTGCCAGCAGCTCGGAACGGGTCTCCTACGAGCAGTACTTC. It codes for CASSSERVSYEQYF.

Here the CDR3 reads CASGLGSREQFF. CDR3 coding DNA: TGTGCTAGTGGTTTGGGGTCTCGGGAGCAGTTCTTC. V gene TRBV12-5 combines with J gene TRBJ2-1; no clear D. V was trimmed by 1 base and J by 10 bases, leaving 8 bases between them. Per germline, CDR1 LGHNT and CDR2 FRNRAP. The CDR3 length is 12 residues. Full variable domain (outside the CDR3, taken from reference TRBV12-5 and TRBJ2-1): DARVTQTPRHKVTEMGQEVTMRCQPILGHNTVFWYRQTMMQGLELLAYFRNRAPLDDSGMPKDRFSAEMPDATLATLKIQPSEPRDSAVYFCASGLGSREQFFGPGTRLTVL.

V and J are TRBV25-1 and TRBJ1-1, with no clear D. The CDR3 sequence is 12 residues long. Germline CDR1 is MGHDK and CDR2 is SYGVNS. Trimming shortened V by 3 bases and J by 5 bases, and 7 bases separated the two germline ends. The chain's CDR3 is CASSDPNTEAFF. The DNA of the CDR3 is TGTGCCAGCAGTGATCCTAATACTGAAGCTTTCTTT.

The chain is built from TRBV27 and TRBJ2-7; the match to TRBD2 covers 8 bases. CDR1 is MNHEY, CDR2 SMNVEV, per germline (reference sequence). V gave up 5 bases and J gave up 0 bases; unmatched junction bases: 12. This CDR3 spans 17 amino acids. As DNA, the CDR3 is TGTGCCAGCAGTAGAAACCGAGCGGGGGCTAGCTCCTACGAGCAGTACTTC. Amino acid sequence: CASSRNRAGASSYEQYF.

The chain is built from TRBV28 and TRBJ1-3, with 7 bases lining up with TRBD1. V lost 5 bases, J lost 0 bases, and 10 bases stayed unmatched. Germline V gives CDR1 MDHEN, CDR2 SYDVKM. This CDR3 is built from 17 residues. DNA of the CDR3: TGTGCCAGCAGTCGAGGAGGGACAGCAAACTCTGGAAACACCATATATTTT. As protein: CASSRGGTANSGNTIYF.

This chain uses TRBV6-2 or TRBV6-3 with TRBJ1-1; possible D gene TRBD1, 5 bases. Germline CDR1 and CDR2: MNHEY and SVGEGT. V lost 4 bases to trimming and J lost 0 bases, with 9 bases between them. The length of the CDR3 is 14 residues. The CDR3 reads CASSSHRMNTEAFF. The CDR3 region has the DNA TGTGCCAGCAGTTCCCACAGGATGAACACTGAAGCTTTCTTT.

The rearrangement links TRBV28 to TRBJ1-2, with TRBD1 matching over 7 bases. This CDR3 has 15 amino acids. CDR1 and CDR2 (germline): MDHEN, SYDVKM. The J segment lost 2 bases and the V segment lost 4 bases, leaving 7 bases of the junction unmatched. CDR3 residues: CASSSVKGGNYGYTF. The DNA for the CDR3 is TGTGCCAGCAGTTCCGTGAAAGGGGGCAACTATGGCTACACCTTC.

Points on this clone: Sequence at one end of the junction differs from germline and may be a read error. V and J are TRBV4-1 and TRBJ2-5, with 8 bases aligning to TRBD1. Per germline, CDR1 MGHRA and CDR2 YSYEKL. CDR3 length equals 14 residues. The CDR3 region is CASTQQGGSGTQYF. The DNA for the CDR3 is TGCGCCAGCACCCAACAGGGGGGCTCGGGGACCCAGTACTTC.

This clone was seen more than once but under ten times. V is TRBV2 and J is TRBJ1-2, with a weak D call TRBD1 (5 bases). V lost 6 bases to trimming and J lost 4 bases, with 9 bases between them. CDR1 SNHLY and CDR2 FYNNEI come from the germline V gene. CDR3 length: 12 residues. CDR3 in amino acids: CASRIGAYGYTF. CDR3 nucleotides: TGTGCCAGCAGGATAGGGGCCTATGGCTACACCTTC.

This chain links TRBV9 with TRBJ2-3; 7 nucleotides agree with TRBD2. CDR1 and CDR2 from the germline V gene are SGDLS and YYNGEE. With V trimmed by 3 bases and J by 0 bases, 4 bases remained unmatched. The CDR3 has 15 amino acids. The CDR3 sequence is CASSAYSGSTDTQYF. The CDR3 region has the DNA TGTGCCAGCAGCGCCTATAGCGGGAGCACAGATACGCAGTATTTT.

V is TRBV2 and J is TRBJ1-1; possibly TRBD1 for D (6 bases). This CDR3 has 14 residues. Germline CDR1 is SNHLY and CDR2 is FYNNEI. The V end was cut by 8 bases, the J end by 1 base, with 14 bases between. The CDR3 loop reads CASGSTGRNTEAFF. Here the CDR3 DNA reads TGTGCCAGCGGATCAACAGGGAGGAACACTGAAGCTTTCTTT.

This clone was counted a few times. The DNA of the CDR3 is TGTGCCAGCAGTTCACTTTATCTCAACACCGGGGAGCTGTTTTTT. This codes for CASSSLYLNTGELFF. This chain uses TRBV27 with TRBJ2-2; D unclear. Between the trimmed V and J ends, which lost 4 bases and 2 bases, there was a span of 11 bases. The CDR3 is 15 amino acids. Germline V gene data show CDR1 as MNHEY and CDR2 as SMNVEV (reference sequence).

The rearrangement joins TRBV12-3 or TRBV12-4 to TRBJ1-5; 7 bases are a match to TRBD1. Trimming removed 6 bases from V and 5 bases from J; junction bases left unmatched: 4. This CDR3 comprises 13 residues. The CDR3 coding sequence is TGTGCCAGCAGCCTAGACAGGGATCAGCCCCAGCATTTT. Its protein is CASSLDRDQPQHF.

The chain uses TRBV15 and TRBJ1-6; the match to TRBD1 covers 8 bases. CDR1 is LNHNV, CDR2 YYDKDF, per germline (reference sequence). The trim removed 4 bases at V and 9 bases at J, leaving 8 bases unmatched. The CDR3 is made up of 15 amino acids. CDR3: CATSTRDRMGSPLHF. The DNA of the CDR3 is TGTGCCACCAGCACCCGGGACAGGATGGGTTCACCCCTCCACTTT.